Listed below are T cell receptor beta chains from one sample, sequenced in a study of sequential checkpoint blockade in melanoma. TCRdb's copy holds only in-frame clones and misses some; the assay was immunoSEQ multiplex PCR. The sample includes around 18,000 clones, around 66% of them seen just once. The sequencing used CD8+ T cells sorted from blood (inferred from file names), collected from a patient given nivolumab and ipilimumab in sequence. The receptors originated from a human donor with melanoma. Each CDR3 is given with its conserved first and last residue. The order of the fields is D gene, J gene, V gene, clone size, CDR3 protein, CDR3 DNA. A D gene is named only where the DNA matches it firmly. Rows give clone size only sometimes, using once, few, many, or a class for an expanded clone.

TRBD2	TRBJ2-7	TRBV27	.	CASSSTSGRWYEQYF	TGTGCCAGCAGCTCGACTAGCGGGAGATGGTACGAGCAGTACTTC
TRBD1	TRBJ2-7	TRBV27	.	CASSLYGSGQGGFEQYF	TGTGCCAGCAGTTTGTATGGGTCGGGACAGGGAGGTTTCGAGCAGTACTTC
.	TRBJ2-7	TRBV4-3	few	CASSQDFRALYEQYF	TGCGCCAGCAGCCAAGATTTCAGGGCTCTTTACGAGCAGTACTTC
.	TRBJ1-4	TRBV4-3	.	CASSQDGQTTNEKLFF	TGCGCCAGCAGCCAAGATGGGCAAACAACTAATGAAAAACTGTTTTTT
.	TRBJ2-7	TRBV9	.	CASSAGVPSYEQYF	TGTGCCAGCAGCGCCGGGGTCCCCTCCTACGAGCAGTACTTC
.	TRBJ1-1	TRBV19	.	CASSIFGGALMNTEAFF	TGTGCCAGTAGTATATTCGGGGGGGCCCTGATGAACACTGAAGCTTTCTTT
TRBD1	TRBJ2-3	TRBV7-2	.	CASSLWGTGITDTQYF	TGTGCCAGCAGCTTATGGGGGACAGGGATCACAGATACGCAGTATTTT
.	TRBJ1-2	TRBV19	.	CASSALRTALNYGYTF	TGTGCCAGTAGTGCCCTAAGGACAGCCCTTAACTATGGCTACACCTTC
TRBD2	TRBJ2-1	TRBV7-9	.	CASSQTAGGQSEQFF	TGTGCCAGCAGCCAGACAGCGGGGGGGCAAAGCGAGCAGTTCTTC
.	TRBJ2-5	TRBV4-2	.	CASSQDGGAQETQYF	TGTGCCAGCAGCCAAGATGGCGGGGCTCAAGAGACCCAGTACTTC
.	TRBJ1-5	TRBV28	.	CASSNRAESNQPQHF	TGTGCCAGCAGTAACAGGGCGGAGAGCAATCAGCCCCAGCATTTT
.	TRBJ1-1	TRBV29-1	.	CSVTRGPWTEAFF	TGCAGCGTTACAAGGGGCCCGTGGACTGAAGCTTTCTTT
TRBD2	TRBJ2-7	TRBV11-2	.	CASSSGLAAYEQYF	TGTGCCAGCAGCTCCGGACTAGCGGCCTACGAGCAGTACTTC
TRBD1	TRBJ2-2	TRBV6-6	medium-sized	CASSYTRDRSTGELFF	TGTGCCAGCAGTTACACCCGGGACAGGTCCACCGGGGAGCTGTTTTTT
TRBD1	TRBJ2-7	TRBV5-6	.	CASSLGDRVYEQYF	TGTGCCAGCAGCTTGGGGGACAGGGTCTACGAGCAGTACTTC
.	TRBJ2-5	TRBV9	.	CASSVVGGFGETQYF	TGTGCCAGCAGCGTAGTTGGGGGGTTCGGGGAGACCCAGTACTTC
TRBD2	TRBJ2-7	TRBV7-8	.	CASRGLAGGPFEQYF	TGTGCCAGCAGAGGACTAGCGGGAGGGCCGTTTGAGCAGTACTTC
.	TRBJ2-1	TRBV7-2	.	CASSLNWAGHEQFF	TGTGCCAGCAGCTTAAATTGGGCGGGGCATGAGCAGTTCTTC
TRBD2	TRBJ2-3	TRBV6-4	.	CASSDSSGGADTQYF	TGTGCCAGCAGTGACTCTAGCGGGGGGGCAGATACGCAGTATTTT
TRBD2	TRBJ2-3	TRBV27	.	CASSFSAGGADTQYF	TGTGCCAGCAGTTTTTCGGCGGGAGGCGCAGATACGCAGTATTTT
TRBD2	TRBJ2-1	TRBV27	.	CASTPSPGTSGTNEQFF	TGTGCCAGTACGCCTTCCCCCGGGACTAGCGGGACGAATGAGCAGTTCTTC
.	TRBJ2-5	TRBV2	.	CASSGGETQYF	TGTGCCAGCAGCGGAGGGGAGACCCAGTACTTC